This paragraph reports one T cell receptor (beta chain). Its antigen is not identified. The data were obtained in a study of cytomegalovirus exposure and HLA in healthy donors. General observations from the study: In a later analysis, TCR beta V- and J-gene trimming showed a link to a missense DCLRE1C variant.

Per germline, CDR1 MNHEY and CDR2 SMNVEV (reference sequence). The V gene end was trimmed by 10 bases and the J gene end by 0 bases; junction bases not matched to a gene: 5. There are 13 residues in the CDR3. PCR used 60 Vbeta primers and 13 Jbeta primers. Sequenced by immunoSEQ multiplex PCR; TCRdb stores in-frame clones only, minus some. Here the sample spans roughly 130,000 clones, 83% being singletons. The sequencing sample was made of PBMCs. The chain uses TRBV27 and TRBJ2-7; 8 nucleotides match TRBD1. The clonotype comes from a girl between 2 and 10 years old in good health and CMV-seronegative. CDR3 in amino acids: CATGTGPSYEQYF. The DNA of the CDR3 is TGTGCCACTGGGACAGGTCCCTCCTACGAGCAGTACTTC.